This T cell receptor beta chain was recovered during a study of CD8 T cells in Susac syndrome. Random hexamers were used to reverse transcribe the RNA input (roughly 0.5 to 1 ug). A single record per CDR3 protein comes from TCRdb applying MiXCR to the immunoSEQ multiplex PCR reads. The profile shows around 130,000 distinct CDR3 sequences, more than 75% of them singletons. CDR3 size: 15 residues. V was pared by 3 bases and J by 4 bases, with 13 bases between. CDR1 LNHDA and CDR2 SQIVND come from the germline V gene (reference sequence). The chain joins TRBV19 to TRBJ1-5, with D unresolved. Sequencing was performed on CD8+ T cells from PBMCs. The sequence derives from a human donor with multiple sclerosis. CDR3 region: CASSMVAGTNQPQHF. Here the CDR3 DNA reads TGTGCCAGTAGTATGGTTGCGGGAACGAATCAGCCCCAGCATTTT. The full variable domain, completed using reference TRBV19 and TRBJ1-5, is DGGITQSPKYLFRKEGQNVTLSCEQNLNHDAMYWYRQDPGQGLRLIYYSQIVNDFQKGDIAEGYSVSREKKESFPLTVTSAQKNPTAFYLCASSMVAGTNQPQHFGDGTRLSIL.